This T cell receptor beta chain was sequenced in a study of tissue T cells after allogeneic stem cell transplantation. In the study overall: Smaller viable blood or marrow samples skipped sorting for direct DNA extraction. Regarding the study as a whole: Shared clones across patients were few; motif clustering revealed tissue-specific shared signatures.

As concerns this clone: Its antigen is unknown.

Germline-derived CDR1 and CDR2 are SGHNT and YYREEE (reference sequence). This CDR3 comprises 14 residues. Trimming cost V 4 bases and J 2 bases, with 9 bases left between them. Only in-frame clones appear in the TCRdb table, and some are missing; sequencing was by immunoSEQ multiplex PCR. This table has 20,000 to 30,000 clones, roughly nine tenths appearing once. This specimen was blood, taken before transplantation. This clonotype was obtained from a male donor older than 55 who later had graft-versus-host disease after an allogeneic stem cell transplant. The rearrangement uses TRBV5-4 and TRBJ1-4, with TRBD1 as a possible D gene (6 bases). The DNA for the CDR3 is TGTGCCAGCAGCGCTAGGGGGACTAATGAAAAACTGTTTTTT. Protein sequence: CASSARGTNEKLFF. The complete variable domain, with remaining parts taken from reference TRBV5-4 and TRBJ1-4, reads ETGVTQSPTHLIKTRGQQVTLRCSSQSGHNTVSWYQQALGQGPQFIFQYYREEENGRGNFPPRFSGLQFPNYSSELNVNALELDDSALYLCASSARGTNEKLFFGSGTQLSVL.